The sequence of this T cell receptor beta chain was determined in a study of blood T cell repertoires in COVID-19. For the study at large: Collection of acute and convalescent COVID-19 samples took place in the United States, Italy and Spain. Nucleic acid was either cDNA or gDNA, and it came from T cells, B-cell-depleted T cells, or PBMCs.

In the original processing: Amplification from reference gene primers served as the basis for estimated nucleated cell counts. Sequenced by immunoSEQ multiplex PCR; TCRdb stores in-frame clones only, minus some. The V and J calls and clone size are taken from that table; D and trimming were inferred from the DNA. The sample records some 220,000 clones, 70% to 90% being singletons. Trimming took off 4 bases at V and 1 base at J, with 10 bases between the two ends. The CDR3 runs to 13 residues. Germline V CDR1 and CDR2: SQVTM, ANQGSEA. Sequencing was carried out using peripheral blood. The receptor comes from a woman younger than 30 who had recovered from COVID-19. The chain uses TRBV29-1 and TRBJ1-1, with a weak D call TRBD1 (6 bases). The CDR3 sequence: CSVGGRPNTEAFF. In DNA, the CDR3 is TGCAGCGTTGGGGGGCGTCCGAACACTGAAGCTTTCTTT.